This TCR beta chain appears in the sequencing data of a study of vaccination and CD4 T cells after COVID-19. For the study at large: A median of around 70 days (range 14 to 241) separated dose two from the taking of post-vaccine samples.

Scientists ran DNA taken from cultured CD4+ T cells through the Oncomine TCR Beta short-read assay for sequencing. Via MiXCR, TCRdb re-called the PCR reads, giving one row per CDR3 protein. The table records approximately 12,000 distinct CDR3 sequences, approximately 50% of them present only once. CDR3 length: 14 amino acids. Germline V gene sequence: CDR1 MDHEN, CDR2 SYDVKM. V lost 7 bases and J 0 bases, leaving 10 bases between the germline ends. Comment on this clonotype: The antigen remains unidentified.

Treatment meaning: roughly nine-day PBMC culture with coronavirus spike peptide pools or control peptides (ViraFEST assay). The chain has TRBV28 and TRBJ2-1; unclear D gene. The TCR originated in a human donor who had recovered from COVID-19. Material for sequencing was CD4+ T cells from blood, cultured in vitro. CDR3 amino acids: CASIRSISYNEQFF. For the CDR3, the DNA is TGTGCCAGCATTCGATCTATCTCCTACAATGAGCAGTTCTTC.